Each of the 29 T cell receptor beta chains below was sequenced from the same sample in a study of OX40 agonist ivuxolimab in advanced cancers. Sequenced by immunoSEQ multiplex PCR; TCRdb stores in-frame clones only, minus some. The profile shows over 15,000 clones, 79% of them singletons. The sample in question was CD4+ or CD8+ T cells sorted from blood, obtained in a trial of the OX40 agonist ivuxolimab. The receptor source for this set is an adult with an advanced solid tumor such as melanoma, head and neck, liver or kidney cancer.

By share of the sample, this clone is hyperexpanded. The chain carries TRBV19 and TRBJ2-2, with D tentatively TRBD2 (5 bases). Germline V lookup: CDR1 LNHDA, CDR2 SQIVND (reference sequence). The CDR3 consists of 13 residues. V was clipped by 3 bases and J by 7 bases, with 9 bases between them. CDR3 DNA sequence: TGTGCCAGTAGTATGGAGGCGGGCGGGGAGCTGTTTTTT. As protein: CASSMEAGGELFF.

The chain links TRBV18 to TRBJ2-1; 10 nucleotides agree with TRBD2. From germline, CDR1 is KGHSH and CDR2 LQKENI. Unmatched junction bases numbered 8, after V lost 3 bases and J lost 6 bases. CDR3 length equals 16 residues. This chain's CDR3 is CASSPIAAGGFNEQFF. The CDR3 nucleotides read TGTGCCAGCTCACCGATCGCAGCGGGGGGGTTCAATGAGCAGTTCTTC.

The V call is TRBV7-2, the J call TRBJ2-1; D is ambiguous. CDR1 and CDR2 (germline): SGHTA, FQGNSA. Trimming removed 2 bases at V and 3 bases at J, with 5 bases between. The CDR3 runs 13 residues. The CDR3 is CASSLFDYNEQFF. CDR3 sequence (DNA): TGTGCCAGCAGCTTATTCGACTACAATGAGCAGTTCTTC.

The J gene is TRBJ1-2, the V gene TRBV7-8; D possibly corresponds to TRBD1 (6 bases). V was shortened by 4 bases and J by 4 bases, with 13 bases between the two germline ends. Germline assignment: CDR1 SGHVS and CDR2 FQNEAQ. The CDR3 spans 14 residues. The CDR3 region has the DNA TGTGCCAGCAGCTCGTCAGGGGCTGGCTATGGCTACACCTTC. Translated, it gives CASSSSGAGYGYTF.

CDR3 amino acids: CASSQFSWDGNQPQHF. The DNA for the CDR3 is TGTGCCAGCAGCCAATTCTCGTGGGATGGCAATCAGCCCCAGCATTTT. The V gene is TRBV7-6, the J gene TRBJ1-5; D gene unclear. The ends were cut back, 5 bases at V and 2 bases at J, with 16 bases in the middle. The CDR3 is made up of 16 amino acids. Germline lookup yields CDR1 SGHVS and CDR2 FNYEAQ.

The rearrangement uses TRBV7-2 and TRBJ1-2; D possibly corresponds to TRBD1 (5 bases). CDR1 SGHTA and CDR2 FQGNSA come from the germline V gene. The CDR3 runs to 11 residues. The ends were cut back, 8 bases at V and 6 bases at J, with 10 bases in the middle. The CDR3 here is CASSRGHGYTF. CDR3 in DNA: TGTGCCAGCTCGAGGGGCCATGGCTACACCTTC.

The chain carries TRBV10-3 and TRBJ2-2; D not resolved. The CDR3 extends over 14 amino acids. V was clipped by 5 bases and J by 3 bases, with 10 bases between them. Germline CDR1 ENHRY, CDR2 SYGVKD. This CDR3 is CAISYSRDTGELFF. Written as DNA, the CDR3 is TGTGCCATCAGTTACTCCCGGGACACCGGGGAGCTGTTTTTT.

This clone occurred once. This chain links TRBV19 with TRBJ1-6, with TRBD1 matching 9 bases. V trimming: 5 bases; J trimming: 7 bases; junction bases outside the gene matches: 9. The CDR3 spans 16 residues. Looked up from germline, CDR1 is LNHDA and CDR2 is SQIVND (reference sequence). In nucleotides, the CDR3 is TGTGCCAGTAGTTTAAGTTCCGGGACAGGGAATTCACCCCTCCACTTT. This codes for CASSLSSGTGNSPLHF.

This clone was counted a few times. The rearrangement joins TRBV7-9 to TRBJ1-6; D is undetermined. Trimming took off 5 bases at V and 9 bases at J, with 11 bases between the two ends. The CDR3 is made up of 13 amino acids. Germline CDR1 SEHNR, CDR2 FQNEAQ (reference sequence). CDR3 DNA sequence: TGTGCCAGCAGCCCCCCTATACGTTCACCCCTCCACTTT. It encodes CASSPPIRSPLHF.

This clone showed up just a few times. V gene TRBV5-1 combines with J gene TRBJ2-3; D might be TRBD1 (6 bases). This CDR3 contains 15 residues. The germline gives CDR1 SGHRS, CDR2 YFSETQ. The germline V and J ends were trimmed by 0 bases and 2 bases, with 10 bases remaining between them. Here the CDR3 reads CASSLDGQPTDTQYF. The CDR3 DNA is TGCGCCAGCAGCTTGGACGGACAGCCCACAGATACGCAGTATTTT.

The chain uses TRBV6-1 and TRBJ1-2; maybe TRBD1 (6 bases). Germline CDR1 and CDR2: MNHNS and SASEGT. CDR3 size: 15 residues. The ends were cut back, 3 bases at V and 1 base at J, with 12 bases in the middle. CDR3 nucleotide sequence: TGTGCCAGCAGTGATTACAGGGTGCATAACTATGGCTACACCTTC. Amino acid sequence: CASSDYRVHNYGYTF.

The genes are TRBV6-5 and TRBJ1-5; D gene unclear. Germline assignment: CDR1 MNHEY and CDR2 SVGAGI. The CDR3 sequence is 12 residues long. Trimming removed 5 bases at V and 7 bases at J, with 9 bases between. In DNA form, the CDR3 reads TGTGCCAGCAGTCCTCTGGGGCAGCCCCAGCATTTT. Amino acids: CASSPLGQPQHF.

This clone was counted between two and nine times. This sequence joins TRBV4-3 and TRBJ2-7; D unclear. The CDR3 totals 14 residues. Trimming removed 4 bases at V and 0 bases at J, with 10 bases between. The germline gives CDR1 LGHNA, CDR2 YSLEER. The CDR3 spells CASSLTPVSYEQYF. Written as DNA, the CDR3 is TGCGCCAGCAGCCTGACTCCTGTCTCCTACGAGCAGTACTTC.

This clone was observed a single time. The gene calls are TRBV4-1 and TRBJ1-5; possible D gene TRBD1, 6 bases. CDR1 is MGHRA and CDR2 is YSYEKL in the germline V gene. There are 22 residues in the CDR3. The ends were cut back, 1 base at V and 0 bases at J, with 28 bases in the middle. The CDR3 loop is CASSQVWGTRGVRGGSNQPQHF. The CDR3 DNA sequence: TGCGCCAGCAGCCAAGTATGGGGCACAAGGGGGGTTAGGGGTGGTAGCAATCAGCCCCAGCATTTT.

This clone was recorded only once. This chain links TRBV2 with TRBJ1-1; a weak D match, TRBD1 (5 bases). This CDR3 contains 13 residues. Trimming took off 10 bases at V and 7 bases at J, with 19 bases between the two ends. Germline lookup yields CDR1 SNHLY and CDR2 FYNNEI. The CDR3 loop is CATLGAGLLEAFF. In DNA, the CDR3 is TGTGCCACACTCGGGGCAGGACTACTTGAAGCTTTCTTT.

The genes are TRBV4-2 and TRBJ2-1; no reliable D call. Trimming cost V 1 base and J 13 bases, with 8 bases left between them. Germline V CDR1 and CDR2: LGHNA, YNFKEQ. The CDR3 spans 11 residues. Here the CDR3 DNA reads TGTGCCAGCAGCCAAGGGCCTTTTCAGTTCTTC. Protein sequence: CASSQGPFQFF.

Only a few counts were recorded for this clone. This rearrangement joins TRBV11-2 to TRBJ2-1; D gene uncertain. This CDR3 is 11 amino acids long. Germline V CDR1 and CDR2: SGHAT, FQNNGV. V dropped 3 bases and J dropped 9 bases, with 6 bases sitting between them. CDR3 nucleotide sequence: TGTGCCAGCAGCTTCTATGTTGAGCAGTTCTTC. Its translation is CASSFYVEQFF.

The chain employs TRBV7-6 and TRBJ2-3; 7 positions agree with TRBD1. CDR1 and CDR2 from the germline V gene are SGHVS and FNYEAQ. The V segment lost 2 bases and the J segment 3 bases; nucleotides outside the gene matches: 2. The CDR3 sequence is 14 residues long. This CDR3 reads CASSLQGETDTQYF. The CDR3 bases are TGTGCCAGCAGCTTACAGGGGGAGACAGATACGCAGTATTTT.

J is TRBJ2-5 and V is TRBV2, with 8 bases lining up with TRBD1. Per the germline V gene, CDR1 is SNHLY and CDR2 is FYNNEI. This CDR3 is built from 16 residues. Trimming at V came to 2 bases and at J to 1 base, leaving 6 bases not matched to a gene. CDR3 DNA sequence: TGTGCCAGCAGTGAAACGACAGGGGAAATCCAAGAGACCCAGTACTTC. Translated, it gives CASSETTGEIQETQYF.

This sequence joins TRBV27 and TRBJ2-2, with D possibly matching TRBD2 (5 bases). The CDR3 has 15 residues. V was clipped by 3 bases and J by 0 bases, with 8 bases between them. Germline V gene lookup returns CDR1 MNHEY and CDR2 SMNVEV (reference sequence). The CDR3 DNA is TGTGCCAGCAGTTTCTTGCGGGCGAACACCGGGGAGCTGTTTTTT. Translated: CASSFLRANTGELFF.

The chain joins TRBV30 to TRBJ2-7; weak D call: TRBD2 (5 bases). With 1 base removed from V and 2 bases from J, the gap between germline ends came to 12 bases. The V gene's germline CDR1 is GTSNPN and CDR2 SVGIG (reference sequence). This CDR3 has 14 residues. CDR3 protein: CAWSEWRIPYEQYF. The CDR3 bases are TGTGCCTGGAGTGAATGGAGGATCCCCTACGAGCAGTACTTC.

Judged by abundance, this clone is medium-sized. The chain links TRBV11-3 to TRBJ2-2; unclear D gene. V was clipped by 0 bases and J by 0 bases, with 8 bases between them. The V gene's germline CDR1 is SGHNT and CDR2 YENEEA. CDR3 length: 16 amino acids. The CDR3 coding sequence is TGTGCCAGCAGCTTAGATCTGGGGACGAACACCGGGGAGCTGTTTTTT. Translated, it gives CASSLDLGTNTGELFF.

The CDR3 DNA reads TGTGCCAGCAGCCCCCTTGACAAAGTCTACGAGCAGTACTTC. This gives the protein CASSPLDKVYEQYF. The gene calls are TRBV4-2 and TRBJ2-7; D remains ambiguous. The CDR3 length is 14 residues. Looked up from germline, CDR1 is LGHNA and CDR2 is YNFKEQ. V dropped 4 bases and J dropped 3 bases, with 13 bases sitting between them.

This clone was detected a few times. The genes are TRBV4-1 and TRBJ2-5; tentatively, D is TRBD2 (5 bases). V shed 4 bases and J shed 0 bases, with 6 bases lying between them. The CDR3 runs to 13 residues. Looked up from germline, CDR1 is MGHRA and CDR2 is YSYEKL. The CDR3, as DNA: TGCGCCAGCAGCCCCGGGAACCAAGAGACCCAGTACTTC. Its translation: CASSPGNQETQYF.

The chain joins TRBV10-3 to TRBJ1-1; the D gene is possibly TRBD1 (5 bases). This CDR3 region has 13 residues. V dropped 6 bases and J dropped 6 bases, with 14 bases sitting between them. Germline assignment: CDR1 ENHRY and CDR2 SYGVKD. CDR3 in DNA: TGTGCCATCAGGTACTCCCTGGGGGCTGAAGCTTTCTTT. Its translation is CAIRYSLGAEAFF.

The rearrangement uses TRBV9 and TRBJ2-5; 7 bases line up with TRBD1. Looked up from germline, CDR1 is SGDLS and CDR2 is YYNGEE. The CDR3 contains 14 residues. The trim removed 3 bases at V and 0 bases at J, leaving 2 bases unmatched. In DNA, the CDR3 is TGTGCCAGCAGCGCCGGACAGGACCAAGAGACCCAGTACTTC. Translation: CASSAGQDQETQYF. Based on the CDR3 plus reference TRBV9 and TRBJ2-5, the full variable domain is DSGVTQTPKHLITATGQRVTLRCSPRSGDLSVYWYQQSLDQGLQFLIQYYNGEERAKGNILERFSAQQFPDLHSELNLSSLELGDSALYFCASSAGQDQETQYFGPGTRLLVL.

This clone has more than one count but fewer than ten. The V and J genes are TRBV4-3 and TRBJ2-6; no reliable D call. The germline V gene has CDR1 LGHNA and CDR2 YSLEER. The V end was cut by 0 bases, the J end by 2 bases, with 8 bases between. The length of the CDR3 is 16 residues. This CDR3 reads CASSQDDGAGANVLTF. The CDR3, as DNA: TGCGCCAGCAGCCAAGATGATGGTGCTGGGGCCAACGTCCTGACTTTC.

The rearrangement links TRBV28 to TRBJ1-1; TRBD1 might be the D (6 bases). This CDR3 is 14 amino acids long. V lost 2 bases and J lost 6, with 13 bases in between. Germline assignment: CDR1 MDHEN and CDR2 SYDVKM. The CDR3 nucleotides read TGTGCCAGCAGTTTAAGGGGGGTCGTTGCTGAAGCTTTCTTT. Protein sequence: CASSLRGVVAEAFF.

CDR3 coding DNA: TGCGCCAGCAGCCAAGGGATGGCCACCGGGGAGCTGTTTTTT. This gives the protein CASSQGMATGELFF. The chain combines TRBV4-1 with TRBJ2-2; D ambiguous. CDR1 is MGHRA, CDR2 YSYEKL, per germline. V shed 1 base and J shed 4 bases, with 7 bases lying between them. This CDR3 contains 14 residues.